The clone carrying this T cell receptor (beta chain) occurred a few times. TCRdb passed the 5' RACE reads through MiXCR, listing each CDR3 protein once. The table has more than 450,000 distinct CDR3 sequences, roughly 17% seen once; the top ten hold about 11%. Germline CDR1 and CDR2: SGHRS and YFSETQ. The ends were cut back, 0 bases at V and 1 base at J, with 7 bases in the middle. This CDR3 has 15 amino acids. The data are from a study of T-cell memory formation after mild COVID-19. Overall study context: The two donors had largely donor-specific TCR clusters.

This chain joins TRBV5-1 and TRBJ2-2, with D possibly TRBD2 on 5 matching bases. This sequence was found in an adult woman who had mild COVID-19 (a few samples of this study predate the infection). Cell type and time point are not known. The material sequenced was PBMCs or a T cell subset sorted from them (not recorded which). CDR3 in DNA: TGCGCCAGCAGCTTGGACGGGGTGAACACCGGGGAGCTGTTTTTT. Amino acids: CASSLDGVNTGELFF.